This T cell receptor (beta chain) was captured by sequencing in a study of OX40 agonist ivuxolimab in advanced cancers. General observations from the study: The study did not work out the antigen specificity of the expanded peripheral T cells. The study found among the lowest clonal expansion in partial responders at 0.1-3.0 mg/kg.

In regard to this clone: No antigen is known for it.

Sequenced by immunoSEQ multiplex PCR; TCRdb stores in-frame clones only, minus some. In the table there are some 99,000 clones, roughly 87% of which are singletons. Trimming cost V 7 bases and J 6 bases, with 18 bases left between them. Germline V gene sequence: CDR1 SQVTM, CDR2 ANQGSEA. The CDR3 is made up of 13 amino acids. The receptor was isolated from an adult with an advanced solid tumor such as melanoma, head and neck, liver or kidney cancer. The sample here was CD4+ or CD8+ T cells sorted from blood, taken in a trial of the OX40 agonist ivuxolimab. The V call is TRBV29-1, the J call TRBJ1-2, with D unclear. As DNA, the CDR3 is TGCAGCGGTTTTTGGCGGGATCGCCATGGCTACACCTTC. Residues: CSGFWRDRHGYTF.